This passage covers 21 T cell receptor beta chains from one sample sequenced in a study of radiation and T cells in renal cell carcinoma. The treatment denotes: treatment-naive control, cytoreductive nephrectomy. The data were produced by immunoSEQ multiplex PCR, yet TCRdb's version contains in-frame clones alone and is incomplete. The data contain 15,000 to 20,000 clones, approximately 58% of them singletons. The source material was tumor tissue, sampled from a patient whose treatment was nephrectomy without radiotherapy. These receptors were collected from a man aged 35 to 55 with renal cell carcinoma.

This chain connects TRBV6-1 to TRBJ1-1; no firm D call. CDR1 is MNHNS and CDR2 is SASEGT in the germline V gene. This CDR3 region has 14 residues. V was cut by 5 bases and J by 6 bases, with 16 bases left in between. CDR3 loop: CASSSRARTSEAFF. CDR3 sequence (DNA): TGTGCCAGCAGTTCCCGGGCCAGGACCTCTGAAGCTTTCTTT.

The V call is TRBV18, the J call TRBJ1-1; no firm D call. Trimming removed 6 bases from V and 4 bases from J, with 15 bases in between. This CDR3 is 14 amino acids long. Germline V gene data show CDR1 as KGHSH and CDR2 as LQKENI. In DNA, the CDR3 is TGTGCCAGCTCCCACTCAGAGGGAGGCACTGAAGCTTTCTTT. Amino acid sequence: CASSHSEGGTEAFF. The whole variable domain, remainder taken from reference TRBV18 and TRBJ1-1, is NAGVMQNPRHLVRRRGQEARLRCSPMKGHSHVYWYRQLPEEGLKFMVYLQKENIIDESGMPKERFSAEFPKEGPSILRIQQVVRGDSAAYFCASSHSEGGTEAFFGQGTRLTVV.

The chain is built from TRBV7-8 and TRBJ2-7; 7 bases fit TRBD1. The CDR3 sequence is 19 residues long. Germline V CDR1 and CDR2: SGHVS, FQNEAQ. Unmatched junction bases numbered 24, after V lost 4 bases and J lost 6 bases. The chain's CDR3 is CASSSRGAGGQRVGAEQYF. The CDR3 bases are TGTGCCAGCAGCTCTAGAGGGGCAGGGGGACAACGGGTCGGGGCCGAGCAGTACTTC.

The chain combines TRBV5-8 with TRBJ1-2; the D gene is possibly TRBD1 (6 bases). V gave up 4 bases and J gave up 5 bases, with 15 bases separating them. The CDR3 consists of 14 residues. Germline lookup yields CDR1 SGHTS and CDR2 YDEGEE. CDR3 DNA sequence: TGTGCCAGCAGCGGGCAGGGGCGATGGTATGGCTACACCTTC. It codes for CASSGQGRWYGYTF.

This chain joins TRBV7-8 and TRBJ2-7; TRBD2 aligns across 12 bases. Unmatched junction bases numbered 8, after V lost 4 bases and J lost 1 base. The CDR3 totals 17 residues. CDR1 SGHVS and CDR2 FQNEAQ come from the germline V gene. CDR3: CASSSLLAGGLSYEQYF. The CDR3 coding sequence is TGTGCCAGCAGCTCCCTACTAGCGGGGGGTCTGTCCTACGAGCAGTACTTC.

Relative to its sample, this clone is medium-sized. CDR3 amino acids: CASGQNGETQYF. CDR3 sequence (DNA): TGTGCCAGCGGCCAGAATGGTGAGACCCAGTACTTC. This sequence joins TRBV2 and TRBJ2-5; D is unclear. Trimming cost V 8 bases and J 5 bases, with 12 bases left between them. Germline assignment: CDR1 SNHLY and CDR2 FYNNEI. The CDR3 is made up of 12 amino acids. Full variable domain (outside the CDR3, taken from reference TRBV2 and TRBJ2-5): EPEVTQTPSHQVTQMGQEVILRCVPISNHLYFYWYRQILGQKVEFLVSFYNNEISEKSEIFDDQFSVERPDGSNFTLKIRSTKLEDSAMYFCASGQNGETQYFGPGTRLLVL.

This clone has just one count. V and J are TRBV6-5 and TRBJ1-2; no reliable D call. The CDR3 covers 13 residues. Germline CDR1 MNHEY, CDR2 SVGAGI. Between the trimmed V and J ends, which lost 6 bases and 7 bases, there was a span of 15 bases. The CDR3 region has the DNA TGTGCCAGCAGAAAAGATCGATTCGGTGGCTACACCTTC. Amino acids: CASRKDRFGGYTF.

The chain combines TRBV6-5 with TRBJ1-3; 8 bases agree with TRBD1. Germline loops: CDR1 MNHEY, CDR2 SVGAGI. The junction had 3 bases not matched to a gene; V was cut back by 6 bases and J by 2 bases. This CDR3 is built from 14 residues. CDR3 in DNA: TGTGCCAGCAGCGAGACAGGGGCTGGAAACACCATATATTTT. It translates to CASSETGAGNTIYF.

In its sample, this clone was seen once. This chain links TRBV7-3 with TRBJ2-2; the match to TRBD2 covers 9 bases. The CDR3 has 18 residues. Germline V gives CDR1 SGHTA, CDR2 FQGTGA. V was clipped by 0 bases and J by 6 bases; unmatched bases: 11. CDR3 in DNA: TGTGCCAGCAGCTTAACTAGCGGGGGCGCCAGGAGGTCCGGGGAGCTGTTTTTT. This gives the protein CASSLTSGGARRSGELFF.

The chain links TRBV27 to TRBJ1-2; D possibly corresponds to TRBD1 (5 bases). The CDR3 has 14 amino acids. Germline CDR1 reads MNHEY; CDR2 reads SMNVEV (reference sequence). Trimming shortened V by 1 base and J by 1 base, and 7 bases separated the two germline ends. The CDR3 DNA follows: TGTGCCAGCAGTTTATACGGGGGTAACTATGGCTACACCTTC. The encoded protein is CASSLYGGNYGYTF.

V gene TRBV14 combines with J gene TRBJ2-7; D uncertain. The germline CDR1 and CDR2 sequences are SGHDN and FVKESK. The CDR3 extends over 13 amino acids. V lost 5 bases, J lost 7 bases, and 15 bases lay in between. The DNA of the CDR3 is TGTGCCAGCAGCGCCGAGGACCCCACTGAGCAGTACTTC. Translating gives CASSAEDPTEQYF.

The rearrangement uses TRBV6-5 and TRBJ1-1; 9 bases line up with TRBD1. After removal of 0 bases from V and 0 bases from J, the junction contained 2 bases not matched to a gene. Germline CDR1 reads MNHEY; CDR2 reads SVGAGI. The CDR3 loop spans 16 amino acids. CDR3 protein: CASSYSGQGMNTEAFF. The CDR3 coding sequence is TGTGCCAGCAGTTACTCTGGACAGGGGATGAACACTGAAGCTTTCTTT.

This clone was seen a single time. V is TRBV4-3 and J is TRBJ1-6; no clear D gene. Trimming removed 4 bases from V and 7 bases from J, with 11 bases in between. Germline loops: CDR1 LGHNA, CDR2 YSLEER. The CDR3 runs to 14 residues. In nucleotides, the CDR3 is TGCGCCAGCAGCCGAGGTGGTATGAATTCACCCCTCCACTTT. Its protein is CASSRGGMNSPLHF.

With regard to this clone: A read error may produce the germline difference seen at one junction end. The rearrangement joins TRBV10-3 to TRBJ2-1; D may be TRBD2 (6 bases). The CDR3 length is 13 residues. CDR1 and CDR2 from the germline V gene are ENHRY and SYGVKD. CDR3 in DNA: TGTGCCAGCAGTACTAGTCAGGGAGGAGAGCAGTTCTTC. Protein product: CASSTSQGGEQFF.

This chain uses TRBV5-1 with TRBJ2-3; 9 bases fit TRBD2. From germline, CDR1 is SGHRS and CDR2 YFSETQ. The length of the CDR3 is 16 residues. Unmatched junction bases numbered 13, after V lost 4 bases and J lost 7 bases. The CDR3 DNA reads as TGCGCCAGCAGCCCTCCGACTAGCGGTAGTGGAAATACGCAGTATTTT. Protein: CASSPPTSGSGNTQYF.

The chain links TRBV7-9 to TRBJ2-7; 8 bases fit TRBD1. This CDR3 region has 14 residues. Germline trimming cut 6 bases from V and 5 bases from J; bases unmatched to any gene: 9. Germline V gives CDR1 SEHNR, CDR2 FQNEAQ (reference sequence). The CDR3 loop is CASSSGQGLDEQYF. The CDR3 DNA reads TGTGCCAGCAGTAGTGGACAGGGTCTGGACGAGCAGTACTTC. The full variable domain, in which reference TRBV7-9 and TRBJ2-7 provide the parts outside the CDR3, is DTGVSQNPRHKITKRGQNVTFRCDPISEHNRLYWYRQTLGQGPEFLTYFQNEAQLEKSRLLSDRFSAERPKGSFSTLEIQRTEQGDSAMYLCASSSGQGLDEQYFGPGTRLTVT.

The chain has TRBV19 and TRBJ1-1; the D gene is possibly TRBD1 (6 bases). Germline CDR1 LNHDA, CDR2 SQIVND (reference sequence). This CDR3 has 15 amino acids. Between the trimmed V and J ends, which lost 7 bases and 1 base, there was a span of 16 bases. CDR3 sequence: CASMEGGTANTEAFF. The CDR3 coding sequence is TGTGCCAGTATGGAAGGGGGGACGGCGAACACTGAAGCTTTCTTT.

The chain recombines TRBV10-3 with TRBJ1-4; D is possibly TRBD1 (5 bases). CDR3 size: 15 residues. The V and J ends lost 3 bases and 0 bases respectively, with 8 bases between them. Per germline, CDR1 ENHRY and CDR2 SYGVKD. The CDR3: CAISDGAATNEKLFF. In DNA, the CDR3 is TGTGCCATCAGTGACGGGGCAGCAACTAATGAAAAACTGTTTTTT.

This chain uses TRBV7-8 with TRBJ1-1; 7 nucleotides line up with TRBD1. Trimming removed 5 bases from V and 1 base from J; junction bases left unmatched: 10. The CDR3 spans 16 residues. Per germline, CDR1 SGHVS and CDR2 FQNEAQ. The CDR3 is CASSLNSRTGNTEAFF. The CDR3 DNA reads as TGTGCCAGCAGCCTAAATTCGAGGACAGGGAACACTGAAGCTTTCTTT.

The chain uses TRBV19 and TRBJ1-5; 7 nucleotides agree with TRBD1. V was clipped by 9 bases and J by 4 bases; unmatched bases: 18. The CDR3 contains 17 residues. The germline CDR1 and CDR2 sequences are LNHDA and SQIVND (reference sequence). The CDR3 DNA reads as TGTGCCAGCAATACTGATACCATGGGGACAGTTAATCAGCCCCAGCATTTT. It encodes CASNTDTMGTVNQPQHF.

V gene TRBV4-2 combines with J gene TRBJ2-2; TRBD1 matches 11 bases. V dropped 3 bases and J dropped 6; count of bases not matched to a gene: 6. The CDR3 has 16 amino acids. Per germline, CDR1 LGHNA and CDR2 YNFKEQ. CDR3 protein: CASSQPPGQGAGELFF. The DNA of the CDR3 is TGTGCCAGCAGCCAGCCTCCGGGACAGGGGGCCGGGGAGCTGTTTTTT.